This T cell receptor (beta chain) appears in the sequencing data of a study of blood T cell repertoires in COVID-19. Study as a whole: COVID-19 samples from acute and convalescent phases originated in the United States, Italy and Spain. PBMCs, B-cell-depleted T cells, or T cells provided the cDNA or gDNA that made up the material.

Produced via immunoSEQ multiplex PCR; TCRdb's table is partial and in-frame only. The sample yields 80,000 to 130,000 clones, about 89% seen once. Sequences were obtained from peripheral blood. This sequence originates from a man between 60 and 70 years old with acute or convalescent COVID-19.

The CDR3 here is CAWSAGQATNEKLFF. In nucleotides, the CDR3 is TGTGCCTGGAGTGCCGGACAGGCAACTAATGAAAAACTGTTTTTT. The chain uses TRBV30 and TRBJ1-4; 7 nucleotides line up with TRBD1. CDR1 GTSNPN and CDR2 SVGIG come from the germline V gene (reference sequence). This CDR3 comprises 15 residues. Unmatched junction bases numbered 2, after V lost 1 base and J lost 0 bases. The full variable domain, its missing parts supplied by reference TRBV30 and TRBJ1-4, is SQTIHQWPATLVQPVGSPLSLECTVEGTSNPNLYWYRQAAGRGLQLLFYSVGIGQISSEVPQNLSASRPQDRQFILSSKKLLLSDSGFYLCAWSAGQATNEKLFFGSGTQLSVL.